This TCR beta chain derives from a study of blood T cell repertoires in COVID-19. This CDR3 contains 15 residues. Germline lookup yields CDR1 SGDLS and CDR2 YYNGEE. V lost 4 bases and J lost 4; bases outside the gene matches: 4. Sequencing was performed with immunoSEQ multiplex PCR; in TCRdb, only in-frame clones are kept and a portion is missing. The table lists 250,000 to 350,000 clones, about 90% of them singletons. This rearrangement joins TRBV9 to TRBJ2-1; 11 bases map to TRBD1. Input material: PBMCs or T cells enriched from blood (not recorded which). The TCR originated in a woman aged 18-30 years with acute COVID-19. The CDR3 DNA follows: TGTGCCAGCAGCAGGGGGACAGGGGGGTACAATGAGCAGTTCTTC. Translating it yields CASSRGTGGYNEQFF.